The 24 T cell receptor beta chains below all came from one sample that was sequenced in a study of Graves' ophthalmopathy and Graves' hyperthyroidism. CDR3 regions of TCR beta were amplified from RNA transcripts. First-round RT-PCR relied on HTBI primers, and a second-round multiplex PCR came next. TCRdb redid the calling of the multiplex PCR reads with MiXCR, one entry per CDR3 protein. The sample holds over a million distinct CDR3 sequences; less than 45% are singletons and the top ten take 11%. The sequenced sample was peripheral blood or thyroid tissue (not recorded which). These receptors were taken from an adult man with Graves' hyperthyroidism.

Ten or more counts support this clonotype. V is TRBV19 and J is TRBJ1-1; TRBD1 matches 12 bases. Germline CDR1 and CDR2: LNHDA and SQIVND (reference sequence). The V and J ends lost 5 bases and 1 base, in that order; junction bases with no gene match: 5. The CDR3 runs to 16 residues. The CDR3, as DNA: TGTGCCAGTAGTCCCGGGACAGGGGGCGGGAACACTGAAGCTTTCTTT. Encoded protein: CASSPGTGGGNTEAFF.

CDR3 amino acids: CANGQLASYEQYF. In DNA form, the CDR3 reads TGTGCTAACGGACAGCTGGCTTCCTACGAGCAGTACTTC. This chain uses TRBV2 with TRBJ2-7; maybe TRBD1 (6 bases). CDR1 is SNHLY and CDR2 is FYNNEI in the germline V gene. There are 13 residues in the CDR3. The full variable domain, its missing parts supplied by reference TRBV2 and TRBJ2-7, is EPEVTQTPSHQVTQMGQEVILRCVPISNHLYFYWYRQILGQKVEFLVSFYNNEISEKSEIFDDQFSVERPDGSNFTLKIRSTKLEDSAMYFCANGQLASYEQYFGPGTRLTVT.

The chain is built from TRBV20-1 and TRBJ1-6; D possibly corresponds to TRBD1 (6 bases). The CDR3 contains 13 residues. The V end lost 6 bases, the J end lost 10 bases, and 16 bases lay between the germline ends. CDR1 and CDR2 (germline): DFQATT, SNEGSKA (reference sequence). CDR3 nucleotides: TGCAGTGCGCCCTCTTCAGGGGCCTCACCCCTCCACTTT. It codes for CSAPSSGASPLHF.

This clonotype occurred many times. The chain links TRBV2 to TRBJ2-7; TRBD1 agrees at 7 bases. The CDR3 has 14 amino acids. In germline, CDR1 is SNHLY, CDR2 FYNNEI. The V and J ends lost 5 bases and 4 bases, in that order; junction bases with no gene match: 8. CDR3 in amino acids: CASSRDRSRYEQYF. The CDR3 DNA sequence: TGTGCCAGCAGTCGGGACAGATCCCGATACGAGCAGTACTTC.

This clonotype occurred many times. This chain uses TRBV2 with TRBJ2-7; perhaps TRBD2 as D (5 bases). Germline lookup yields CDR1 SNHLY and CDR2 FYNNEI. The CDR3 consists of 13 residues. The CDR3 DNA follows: TGTTCCAATGCGGGCGTCGGTCCCTACGAGCAGTACTTC. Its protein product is CSNAGVGPYEQYF.

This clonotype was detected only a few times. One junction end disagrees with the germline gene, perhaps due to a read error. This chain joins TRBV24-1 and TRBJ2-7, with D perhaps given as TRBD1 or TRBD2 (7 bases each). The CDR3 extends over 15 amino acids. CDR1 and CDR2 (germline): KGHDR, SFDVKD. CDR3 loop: CATSDKSDRVGGQCF. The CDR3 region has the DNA TGTGCCACCAGTGATAAATCCGACAGGGTCGGGGGGCAGTGCTTC.

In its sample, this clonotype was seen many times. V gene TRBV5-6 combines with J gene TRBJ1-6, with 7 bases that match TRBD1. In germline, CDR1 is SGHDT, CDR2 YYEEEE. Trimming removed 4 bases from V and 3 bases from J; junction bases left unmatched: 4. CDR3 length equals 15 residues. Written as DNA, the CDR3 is TGTGCCAGCAGCCCACCAGGGGGCTATAATTCACCCCTCCACTTT. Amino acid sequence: CASSPPGGYNSPLHF.

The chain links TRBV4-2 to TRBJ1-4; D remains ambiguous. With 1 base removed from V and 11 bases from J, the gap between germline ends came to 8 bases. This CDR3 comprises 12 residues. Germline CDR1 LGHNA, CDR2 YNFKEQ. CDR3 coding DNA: TGTGCCAGCAGCCAAGGTTCGGGGAAACTGTTTTTT. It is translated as CASSQGSGKLFF.

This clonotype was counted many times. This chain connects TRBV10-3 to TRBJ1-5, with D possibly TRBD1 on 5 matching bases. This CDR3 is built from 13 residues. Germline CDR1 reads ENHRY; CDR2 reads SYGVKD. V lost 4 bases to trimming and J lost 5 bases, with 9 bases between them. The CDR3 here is CAISGPRDQPQHF. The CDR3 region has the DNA TGTGCCATCAGTGGCCCCAGGGATCAGCCCCAGCATTTT.

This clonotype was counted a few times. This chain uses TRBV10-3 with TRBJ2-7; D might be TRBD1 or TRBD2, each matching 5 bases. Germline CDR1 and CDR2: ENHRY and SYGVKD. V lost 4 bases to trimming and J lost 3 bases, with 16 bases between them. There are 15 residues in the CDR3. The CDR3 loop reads CAISGSAVGGYEQYF. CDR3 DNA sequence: TGTGCCATCAGTGGGTCGGCGGTTGGGGGCTACGAGCAGTACTTC.

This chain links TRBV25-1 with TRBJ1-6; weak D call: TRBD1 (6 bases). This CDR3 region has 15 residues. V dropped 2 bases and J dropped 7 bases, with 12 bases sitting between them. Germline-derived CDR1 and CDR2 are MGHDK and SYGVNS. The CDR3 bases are TGTGCCAGCAGTGAACCAAGGACAGTAAATTCACCCCTCCACTTT. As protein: CASSEPRTVNSPLHF.

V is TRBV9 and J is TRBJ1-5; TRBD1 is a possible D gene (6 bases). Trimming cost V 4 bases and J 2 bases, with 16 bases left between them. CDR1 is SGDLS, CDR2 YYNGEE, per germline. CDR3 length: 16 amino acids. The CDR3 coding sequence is TGTGCCAGCAGCCAAGCTTCAGGGGACGGCAATCAGCCCCAGCATTTT. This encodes CASSQASGDGNQPQHF.

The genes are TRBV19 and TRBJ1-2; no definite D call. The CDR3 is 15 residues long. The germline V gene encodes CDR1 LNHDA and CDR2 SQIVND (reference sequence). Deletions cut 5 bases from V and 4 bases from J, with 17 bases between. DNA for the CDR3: TGTGCCAGTAGTCCAGCGGGTCAGGCTATCTATGGCTACACCTTC. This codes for CASSPAGQAIYGYTF.

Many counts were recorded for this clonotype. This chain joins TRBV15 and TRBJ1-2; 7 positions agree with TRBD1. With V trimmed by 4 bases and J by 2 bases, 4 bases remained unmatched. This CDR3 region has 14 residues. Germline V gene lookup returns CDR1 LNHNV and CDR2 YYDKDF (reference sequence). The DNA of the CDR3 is TGTGCCACCAGCACAGGACAGGTCAACTATGGCTACACCTTC. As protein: CATSTGQVNYGYTF.

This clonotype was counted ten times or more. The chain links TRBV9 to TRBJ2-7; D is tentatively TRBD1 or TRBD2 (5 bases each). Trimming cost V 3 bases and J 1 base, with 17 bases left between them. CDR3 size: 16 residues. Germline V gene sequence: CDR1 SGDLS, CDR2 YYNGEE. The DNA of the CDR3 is TGTGCCAGCAGCGGGACGACCGGGACCGCGTCCTACGAGCAGTACTTC. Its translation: CASSGTTGTASYEQYF. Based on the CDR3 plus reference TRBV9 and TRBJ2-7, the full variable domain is DSGVTQTPKHLITATGQRVTLRCSPRSGDLSVYWYQQSLDQGLQFLIQYYNGEERAKGNILERFSAQQFPDLHSELNLSSLELGDSALYFCASSGTTGTASYEQYFGPGTRLTVT.

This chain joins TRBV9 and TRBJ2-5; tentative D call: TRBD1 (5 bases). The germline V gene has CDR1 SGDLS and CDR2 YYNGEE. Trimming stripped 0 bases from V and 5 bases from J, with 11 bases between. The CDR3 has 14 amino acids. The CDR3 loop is CASSVETVRETQYF. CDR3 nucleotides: TGTGCCAGCAGCGTAGAGACAGTCCGGGAGACCCAGTACTTC.

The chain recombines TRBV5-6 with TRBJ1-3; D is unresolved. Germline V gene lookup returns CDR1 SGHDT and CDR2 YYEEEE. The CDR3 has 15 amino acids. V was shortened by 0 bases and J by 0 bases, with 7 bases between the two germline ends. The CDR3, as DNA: TGTGCCAGCAGCTTGGTTCGGTCCTCTGGAAACACCATATATTTT. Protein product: CASSLVRSSGNTIYF. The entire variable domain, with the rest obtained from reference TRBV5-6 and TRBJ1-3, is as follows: DAGVTQSPTHLIKTRGQQVTLRCSPKSGHDTVSWYQQALGQGPQFIFQYYEEEERQRGNFPDRFSGHQFPNYSSELNVNALLLGDSALYLCASSLVRSSGNTIYFGEGSWLTVV.

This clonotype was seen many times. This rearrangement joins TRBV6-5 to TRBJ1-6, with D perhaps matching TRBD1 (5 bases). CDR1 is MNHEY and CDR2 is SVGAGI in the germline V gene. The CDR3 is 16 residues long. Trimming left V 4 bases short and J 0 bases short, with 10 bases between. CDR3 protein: CASSFRDGSYNSPLHF. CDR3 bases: TGTGCCAGCAGTTTCAGGGATGGCTCCTATAATTCACCCCTCCACTTT.

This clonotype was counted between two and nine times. The CDR3 loop reads CASTRDSHTEAFF. The CDR3 region has the DNA TGTGCCAGCACTAGGGACAGTCACACTGAAGCTTTCTTT. The rearrangement links TRBV2 to TRBJ1-1, with 7 bases aligning to TRBD1. The CDR3 consists of 13 residues. V shed 7 bases, J shed 3 bases, and the junction held 5 bases outside the gene matches. Germline CDR1 is SNHLY and CDR2 is FYNNEI.

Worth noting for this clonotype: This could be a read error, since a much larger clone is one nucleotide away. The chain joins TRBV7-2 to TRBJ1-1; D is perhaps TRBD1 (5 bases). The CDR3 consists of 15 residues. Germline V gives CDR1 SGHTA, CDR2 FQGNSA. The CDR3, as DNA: TGTGCCATCAGCTTAGGCGGCAGGAGGGGTACTGAAGCTTTCTTT. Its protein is CAISLGGRRGTEAFF.

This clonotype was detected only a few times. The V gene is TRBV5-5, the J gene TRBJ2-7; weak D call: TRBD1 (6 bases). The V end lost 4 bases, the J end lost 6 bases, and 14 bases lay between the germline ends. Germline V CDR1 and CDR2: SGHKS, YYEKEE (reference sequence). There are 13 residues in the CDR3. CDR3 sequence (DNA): TGTGCCAGCAGCCTAGTGGGGGCGGTCGAGCAGTACTTC. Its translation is CASSLVGAVEQYF. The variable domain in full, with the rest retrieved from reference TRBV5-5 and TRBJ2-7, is DAGVTQSPTHLIKTRGQQVTLRCSPISGHKSVSWYQQVLGQGPQFIFQYYEKEERGRGNFPDRFSARQFPNYSSELNVNALLLGDSALYLCASSLVGAVEQYFGPGTRLTVT.

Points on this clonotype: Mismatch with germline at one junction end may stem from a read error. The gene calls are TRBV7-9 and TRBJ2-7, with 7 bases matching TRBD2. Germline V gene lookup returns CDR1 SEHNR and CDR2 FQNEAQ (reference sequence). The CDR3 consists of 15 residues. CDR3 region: CASSQDGEGSYEQYF. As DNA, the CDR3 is TGCGCCAGCAGCCAAGACGGGGAGGGTTCCTACGAGCAGTACTTC.

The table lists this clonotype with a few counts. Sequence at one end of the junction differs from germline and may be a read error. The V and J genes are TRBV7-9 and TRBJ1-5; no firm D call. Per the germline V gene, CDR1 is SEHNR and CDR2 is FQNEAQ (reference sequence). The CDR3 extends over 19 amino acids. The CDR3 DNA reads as TGCGCCAGCAGCCAAGATTTTTTGAGGCCCGAAGGAGGCAATCAGCCCCAGCATTTT. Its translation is CASSQDFLRPEGGNQPQHF.

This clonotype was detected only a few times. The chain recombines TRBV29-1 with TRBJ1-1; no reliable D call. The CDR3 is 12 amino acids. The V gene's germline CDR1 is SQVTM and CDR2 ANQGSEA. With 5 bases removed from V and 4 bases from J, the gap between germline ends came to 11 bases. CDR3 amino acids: CSVRGFLTEAFF. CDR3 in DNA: TGCAGCGTTAGAGGGTTTCTCACTGAAGCTTTCTTT.